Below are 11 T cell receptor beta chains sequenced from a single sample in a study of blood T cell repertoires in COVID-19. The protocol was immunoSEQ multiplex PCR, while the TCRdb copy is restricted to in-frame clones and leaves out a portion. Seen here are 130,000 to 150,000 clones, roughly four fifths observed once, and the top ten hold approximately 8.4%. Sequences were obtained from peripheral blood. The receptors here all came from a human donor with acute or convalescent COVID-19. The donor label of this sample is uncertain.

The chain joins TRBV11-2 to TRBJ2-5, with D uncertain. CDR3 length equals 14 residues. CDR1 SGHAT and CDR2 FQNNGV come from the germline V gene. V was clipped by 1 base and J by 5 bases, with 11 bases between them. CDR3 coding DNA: TGTGCCAGCAGCTTAGGAGGCCTATCGGAGACCCAGTACTTC. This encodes CASSLGGLSETQYF.

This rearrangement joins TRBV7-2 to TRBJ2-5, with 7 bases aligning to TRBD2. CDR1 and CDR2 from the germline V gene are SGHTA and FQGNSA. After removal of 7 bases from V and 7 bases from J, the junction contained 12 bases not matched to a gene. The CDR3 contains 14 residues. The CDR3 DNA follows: TGTGCCAGCACCGTGACCGGGGGGAGTGGGACCCAGTACTTC. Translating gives CASTVTGGSGTQYF. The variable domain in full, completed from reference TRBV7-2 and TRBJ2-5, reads GAGVSQSPSNKVTEKGKDVELRCDPISGHTALYWYRQSLGQGLEFLIYFQGNSAPDKSGLPSDRFSAERTGGSVSTLTIQRTQQEDSAVYLCASTVTGGSGTQYFGPGTRLLVL.

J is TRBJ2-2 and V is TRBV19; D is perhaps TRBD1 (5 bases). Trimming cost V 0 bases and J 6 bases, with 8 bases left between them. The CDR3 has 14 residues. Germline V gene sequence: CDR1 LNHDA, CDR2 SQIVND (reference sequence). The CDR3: CASSIEWGAGELFF. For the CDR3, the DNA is TGTGCCAGTAGTATAGAATGGGGCGCCGGGGAGCTGTTTTTT.

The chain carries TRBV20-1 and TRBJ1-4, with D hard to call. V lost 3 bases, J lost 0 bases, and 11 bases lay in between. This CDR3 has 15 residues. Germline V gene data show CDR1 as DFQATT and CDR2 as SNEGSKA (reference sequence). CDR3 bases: TGCAGTGCTAGTAGGGCGGGTGCAACTAATGAAAAACTGTTTTTT. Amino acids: CSASRAGATNEKLFF.

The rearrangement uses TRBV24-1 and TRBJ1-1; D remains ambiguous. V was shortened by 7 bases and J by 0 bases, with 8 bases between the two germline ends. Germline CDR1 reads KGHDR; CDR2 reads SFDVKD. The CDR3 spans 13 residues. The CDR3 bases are TGTGCCACCAGCCGAGGGTTGAACACTGAAGCTTTCTTT. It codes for CATSRGLNTEAFF.

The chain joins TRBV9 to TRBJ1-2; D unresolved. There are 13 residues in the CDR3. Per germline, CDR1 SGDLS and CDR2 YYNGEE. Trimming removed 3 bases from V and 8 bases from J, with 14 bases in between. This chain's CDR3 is CASSGILVGGYTF. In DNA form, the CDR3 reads TGTGCCAGCAGCGGAATCCTTGTGGGCGGCTACACCTTC.

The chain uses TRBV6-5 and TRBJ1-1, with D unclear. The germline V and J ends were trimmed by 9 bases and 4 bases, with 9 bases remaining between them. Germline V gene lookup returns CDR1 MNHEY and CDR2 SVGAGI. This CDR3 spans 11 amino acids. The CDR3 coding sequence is TGTGCCAGTGGGGAGGGCACTGAAGCTTTCTTT. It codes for CASGEGTEAFF.

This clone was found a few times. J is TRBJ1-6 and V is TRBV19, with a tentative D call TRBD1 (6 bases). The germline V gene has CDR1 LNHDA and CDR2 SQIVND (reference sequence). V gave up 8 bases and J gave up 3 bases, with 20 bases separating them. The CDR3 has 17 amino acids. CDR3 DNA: TGTGCCAGTGCCCCGCGCCGGGGAGGGGGCTATAATTCACCCCTCCACTTT. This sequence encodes CASAPRRGGGYNSPLHF.

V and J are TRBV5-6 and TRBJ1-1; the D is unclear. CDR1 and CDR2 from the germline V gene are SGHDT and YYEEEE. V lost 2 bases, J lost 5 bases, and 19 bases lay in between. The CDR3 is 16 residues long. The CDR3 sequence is CASSFERARSWTEAFF. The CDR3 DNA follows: TGTGCCAGCAGCTTTGAACGCGCCCGAAGTTGGACTGAAGCTTTCTTT.

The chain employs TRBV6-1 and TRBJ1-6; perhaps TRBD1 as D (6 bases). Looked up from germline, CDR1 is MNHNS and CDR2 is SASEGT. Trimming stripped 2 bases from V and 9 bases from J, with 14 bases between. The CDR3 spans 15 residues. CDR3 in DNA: TGTGCCAGCAGTGAACAGGGCAGGGGAGTTTCACCCCTCCACTTT. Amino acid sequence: CASSEQGRGVSPLHF.

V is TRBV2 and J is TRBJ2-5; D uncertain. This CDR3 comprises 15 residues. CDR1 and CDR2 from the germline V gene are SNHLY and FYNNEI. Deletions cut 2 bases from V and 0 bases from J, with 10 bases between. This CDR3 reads CASSEPLFHQETQYF. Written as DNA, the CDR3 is TGTGCCAGCAGTGAACCCCTTTTCCACCAAGAGACCCAGTACTTC. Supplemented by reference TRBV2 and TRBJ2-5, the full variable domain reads EPEVTQTPSHQVTQMGQEVILRCVPISNHLYFYWYRQILGQKVEFLVSFYNNEISEKSEIFDDQFSVERPDGSNFTLKIRSTKLEDSAMYFCASSEPLFHQETQYFGPGTRLLVL.